This T cell receptor (beta chain) came from a study of response to subunit inactivated influenza vaccine. Findings of the study overall: Every seasonal influenza vaccination brings in few new T cells, the authors suggested.

MiXCR, run by TCRdb on the RT-PCR reads, gives a single entry per CDR3 protein. Here the sample spans 550,000 to 800,000 distinct CDR3 sequences, about 14% being singletons. This clonotype occurred a few times. As yet, its antigen is unknown. Sequenced here: PBMCs from blood, sampled 14 to 15 days before vaccination. The source is a man aged 50 to 59 who received an inactivated influenza vaccine.

The CDR3 region has the DNA TGTGCCAGCAGCCAAGGAGGGGGCTCGGGGCAAGAGACCCAGTACTTC. Protein product: CASSQGGGSGQETQYF. The V call is TRBV4-2, the J call TRBJ2-5; 7 nucleotides agree with TRBD1. There are 16 residues in the CDR3. Germline V CDR1 and CDR2: LGHNA, YNFKEQ. V dropped 1 base and J dropped 2; count of bases not matched to a gene: 7.